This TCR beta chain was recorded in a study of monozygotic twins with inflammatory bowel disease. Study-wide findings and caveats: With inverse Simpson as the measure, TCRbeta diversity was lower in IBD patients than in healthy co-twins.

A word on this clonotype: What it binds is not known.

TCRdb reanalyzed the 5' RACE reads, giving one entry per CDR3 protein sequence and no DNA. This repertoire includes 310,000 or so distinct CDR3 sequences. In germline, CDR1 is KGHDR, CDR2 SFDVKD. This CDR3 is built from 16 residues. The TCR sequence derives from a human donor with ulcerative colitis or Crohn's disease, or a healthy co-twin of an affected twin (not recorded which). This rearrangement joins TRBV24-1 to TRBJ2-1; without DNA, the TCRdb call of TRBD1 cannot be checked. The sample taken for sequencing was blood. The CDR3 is CATSERGPTLYNEQFF.